This T cell receptor beta chain was identified during a study of T cells in Graves' hyperthyroidism and ophthalmopathy. Study-level results: Also found in blood were most expanded thyroid clonotypes above 0.001. Ophthalmopathy was separated from stable hyperthyroidism by a 13 V-J model.

RNA transcripts gave rise to amplified TCR beta CDR3 regions. The HTBI primer set drove a first-round RT-PCR of the TCR CDR3. TCRdb used MiXCR to reprocess the multiplex PCR reads, holding one entry per CDR3 protein. The table lists roughly 740,000 distinct CDR3 sequences, about 15% of them singletons. Germline V gives CDR1 SGHTA, CDR2 FQGTGA. This CDR3 region has 16 residues. V gave up 3 bases and J gave up 2 bases; unmatched junction bases: 3. Many counts were recorded for this clonotype. Its specificity is unknown. No ophthalmopathy progression within 18 months constituted stable Graves' hyperthyroidism.

This sequence joins TRBV7-3 and TRBJ2-2, with TRBD1 identical over 10 bases. This TCR derives from a man younger than 30 with Graves' hyperthyroidism. Sequenced: blood. CDR3 in amino acids: CASSLGQGLNTGELFF. The CDR3 nucleotides read TGTGCCAGCAGCTTGGGACAGGGGTTAAACACCGGGGAGCTGTTTTTT.